This T cell receptor beta chain was identified during a study of PD-1 blockade in mismatch repair-deficient tumors. Study conclusions and caveats: Tumor-resident clones, often undetectable pretreatment in blood, expanded then contracted after pembrolizumab.

PCR or immunohistochemistry showed mismatch repair deficiency in every enrolled patient. This CDR3 comprises 17 residues. V dropped 1 base and J dropped 2; count of bases not matched to a gene: 11. Looked up from germline, CDR1 is SQVTM and CDR2 is ANQGSEA. A note on this clone: Its antigen is unknown.

Here immunoSEQ multiplex PCR was the method, and the copy in TCRdb shows in-frame clones only, minus some. Among some 100,000 clones, 82% were seen once, and the ten largest hold 6.3%. The chain has TRBV29-1 and TRBJ1-2, with TRBD1 matching 9 bases. This TCR derives from an adult with mismatch repair-deficient cancer. This specimen was peripheral blood, taken roughly 35 weeks after starting pembrolizumab. CDR3 sequence (DNA): TGCAGCGTTGAAGCGGGACAGGGTTACCGAACGAACTATGGCTACACCTTC. Translation: CSVEAGQGYRTNYGYTF. The full variable domain, its missing parts supplied by reference TRBV29-1 and TRBJ1-2, is SAVISQKPSRDICQRGTSLTIQCQVDSQVTMMFWYRQQPGQSLTLIATANQGSEATYESGFVIDKFPISRPNLTFSTLTVSNMSPEDSSIYLCSVEAGQGYRTNYGYTFGSGTRLTVV.